These 23 T cell receptor beta chains were sequenced from one sample in a study of T cells in Graves' hyperthyroidism and ophthalmopathy. Template material for amplifying TCR beta CDR3 regions consisted of RNA transcripts. The HTBI set primed first-round TCR CDR3 RT-PCR. TCRdb redid the calling of the multiplex PCR reads with MiXCR, one entry per CDR3 protein. The table includes 660,000 or so distinct CDR3 sequences, roughly 20% detected once. The sample was blood. These receptors all stem from a man aged 25 to 40 with Graves' ophthalmopathy.

This clonotype has only a few counts. This rearrangement joins TRBV12-3 or TRBV12-4 to TRBJ2-3, with TRBD2 identical over 9 bases. The V segment lost 3 bases and the J segment 7 bases; nucleotides outside the gene matches: 5. This CDR3 has 14 residues. CDR3 residues: CASSFRGRGNTQYF. DNA of the CDR3: TGTGCCAGCAGTTTCCGCGGGAGGGGAAATACGCAGTATTTT.

This clonotype occurred a few times. This chain joins TRBV28 and TRBJ2-1; the D is unclear. The CDR3 spans 13 residues. Germline lookup yields CDR1 MDHEN and CDR2 SYDVKM. Trimming removed 4 bases from V and 5 bases from J, with 9 bases in between. CDR3 residues: CASSSGPDNEQFF. CDR3 coding DNA: TGTGCCAGCAGTTCTGGACCCGACAATGAGCAGTTCTTC.

The chain couples TRBV5-6 to TRBJ2-1; D might be TRBD1 (5 bases). Trimming took off 0 bases at V and 0 bases at J, with 13 bases between the two ends. CDR3 length: 17 residues. CDR1 and CDR2 from the germline V gene are SGHDT and YYEEEE. The CDR3 is CASSLVRARISYNEQFF. CDR3 DNA: TGTGCCAGCAGCTTGGTCAGGGCCCGAATCTCCTACAATGAGCAGTTCTTC.

This clonotype came up many times. This rearrangement joins TRBV7-2 to TRBJ1-2; a possible D gene is TRBD1 (5 bases). V was cut by 5 bases and J by 3 bases, with 16 bases left in between. Germline lookup yields CDR1 SGHTA and CDR2 FQGNSA. The CDR3 is 15 residues long. The CDR3 sequence: CASSAPGGRDYGYTF. CDR3 DNA: TGTGCCAGCAGCGCCCCGGGGGGTCGAGACTATGGCTACACCTTC.

This clonotype was observed at least ten times. The rearrangement joins TRBV3-1 to TRBJ1-1, with D perhaps TRBD1 (6 bases). Germline V CDR1 and CDR2: LGHDT, YNNKEL (reference sequence). The ends were cut back, 0 bases at V and 11 bases at J, with 10 bases in the middle. This CDR3 contains 12 residues. The CDR3 sequence: CASSQESGAAFF. Written as DNA, the CDR3 is TGTGCCAGCAGCCAAGAGTCAGGGGCGGCTTTCTTT.

This clonotype has just a few counts. The genes are TRBV7-3 and TRBJ2-2; possibly TRBD2 for D (5 bases). CDR1 is SGHTA, CDR2 FQGTGA, per germline. Trimming stripped 5 bases from V and 5 bases from J, with 9 bases between. This CDR3 region has 13 residues. CDR3 protein: CASSQTTTGELFF. The CDR3 bases are TGTGCCAGCAGCCAGACTACGACCGGGGAGCTGTTTTTT.

A word on this clonotype: This sequence may be a read error, since a much larger clone differs from it by one base. This chain uses TRBV11-2 with TRBJ2-1; D remains unclear. The CDR3 extends over 14 amino acids. Germline V lookup: CDR1 SGHAT, CDR2 FQNNGV. The chain's CDR3 is CACSTLRSYNEQFF. The CDR3 bases are TGTGCCTGCAGCACCTTGAGGTCCTACAATGAGCAGTTCTTC.

About this clonotype itself: A much more abundant neighbour one base away suggests this may be a read error. The chain is built from TRBV30 and TRBJ1-5; the D gene is possibly TRBD1 (5 bases). The length of the CDR3 is 15 residues. Looked up from germline, CDR1 is GTSNPN and CDR2 is SVGIG (reference sequence). Deletions cut 2 bases from V and 3 bases from J, with 14 bases between. CDR3 coding DNA: TGTGCCTGGAGTATACCAGACAGCCACAATCAGCCCCAGCATTTT. This gives the protein CAWSIPDSHNQPQHF.

The table lists this clonotype with a few counts. The gene calls are TRBV27 and TRBJ1-6; D call uncertain. The V and J ends lost 5 bases and 0 bases respectively, with 11 bases between them. Germline V gene data show CDR1 as MNHEY and CDR2 as SMNVEV (reference sequence). The CDR3 covers 16 residues. The CDR3 DNA is TGTGCCAGCAGTCCCCACAAGAGCTCCTATAATTCACCCCTCCACTTT. Its protein is CASSPHKSSYNSPLHF.

A few counts support this clonotype. The genes are TRBV27 and TRBJ2-7, with 11 bases identical to TRBD2. The V gene end was trimmed by 4 bases and the J gene end by 4 bases; junction bases not matched to a gene: 6. CDR1 is MNHEY, CDR2 SMNVEV, per germline (reference sequence). The CDR3 runs 15 residues. The CDR3 here is CASSSRTSGPYEQYF. Here the CDR3 DNA reads TGTGCCAGCAGTTCCAGGACTAGCGGGCCTTACGAGCAGTACTTC.

This clonotype was recorded a few times. The J gene is TRBJ1-1, the V gene TRBV28; D gene ambiguous. The CDR3 extends over 13 amino acids. In germline, CDR1 is MDHEN, CDR2 SYDVKM. Trimming cost V 5 bases and J 6 bases, with 13 bases left between them. The CDR3 here is CASSPSTEAEAFF. In DNA form, the CDR3 reads TGTGCCAGCAGTCCCTCGACGGAAGCTGAAGCTTTCTTT. Combining the CDR3 with reference TRBV28 and TRBJ1-1 gives the whole variable domain DVKVTQSSRYLVKRTGEKVFLECVQDMDHENMFWYRQDPGLGLRLIYFSYDVKMKEKGDIPEGYSVSREKKERFSLILESASTNQTSMYLCASSPSTEAEAFFGQGTRLTVV.

Only a few counts were recorded for this clonotype. This chain links TRBV6-1 with TRBJ2-1; no clear D gene. Trimming took off 2 bases at V and 0 bases at J, with 8 bases between the two ends. The CDR3 is 15 amino acids. CDR1 and CDR2 from the germline V gene are MNHNS and SASEGT. In nucleotides, the CDR3 is TGTGCCAGCAGTGAAACGTTGAGCTCCTACAATGAGCAGTTCTTC. Encoded protein: CASSETLSSYNEQFF.

The table lists this clonotype with a few counts. This chain links TRBV30 with TRBJ1-1; 10 nucleotides line up with TRBD1. Germline loops: CDR1 GTSNPN, CDR2 SVGIG (reference sequence). This CDR3 region has 17 residues. J was trimmed by 6 bases and V by 2 bases; bases with no gene match: 15. The CDR3 protein is CAWSPVAWTGGKAEAFF. The CDR3 region has the DNA TGTGCCTGGAGTCCGGTGGCTTGGACAGGGGGGAAGGCTGAAGCTTTCTTT.

This clonotype was counted ten times or more. The chain joins TRBV28 to TRBJ1-2; 8 bases map to TRBD1. Germline assignment: CDR1 MDHEN and CDR2 SYDVKM. Germline trimming cut 10 bases from V and 7 bases from J; bases unmatched to any gene: 14. The CDR3 contains 14 residues. CDR3 in DNA: TGTGCCACCAGAGAGGGGGCAGGGGGCATTGGCTACACCTTC. Translated: CATREGAGGIGYTF.

The chain combines TRBV7-2 with TRBJ1-1, with D unresolved. The CDR3 is made up of 14 amino acids. V lost 2 bases to trimming and J lost 4 bases, with 11 bases between them. The germline CDR1 and CDR2 sequences are SGHTA and FQGNSA. DNA of the CDR3: TGTGCCAGCAGCTTATTTAACAGCGCCACTGAAGCTTTCTTT. Translated: CASSLFNSATEAFF.

This clonotype was seen ten or more times. J is TRBJ1-2 and V is TRBV6-5; 7 nucleotides agree with TRBD1. Germline V gives CDR1 MNHEY, CDR2 SVGAGI. V trimming: 2 bases; J trimming: 10 bases; junction bases outside the gene matches: 7. The CDR3 has 13 residues. The CDR3 protein is CASSYGAGGLYTF. In DNA form, the CDR3 reads TGTGCCAGCAGTTACGGGGCAGGGGGTCTCTACACCTTC.

This rearrangement joins TRBV28 to TRBJ2-7; D not resolved. Germline loops: CDR1 MDHEN, CDR2 SYDVKM. The CDR3 contains 14 residues. V was cut by 6 bases and J by 2 bases, with 14 bases left in between. The CDR3 DNA reads as TGTGCCAGCAGACCCTTCCTACAAGCCTACGAGCAGTACTTC. Translated, it gives CASRPFLQAYEQYF.

The chain couples TRBV9 to TRBJ2-1, with 12 bases matching TRBD2. The CDR3 sequence is 16 residues long. The trim removed 3 bases at V and 9 bases at J, leaving 10 bases unmatched. Germline V CDR1 and CDR2: SGDLS, YYNGEE. The CDR3 sequence: CASSGDLAGGRGEQFF. In DNA form, the CDR3 reads TGTGCCAGCAGCGGGGACCTAGCGGGAGGGCGGGGTGAGCAGTTCTTC.

This clonotype was observed a handful of times. The J gene is TRBJ2-1, the V gene TRBV5-1; the D gene is possibly TRBD2 (5 bases). The CDR3 runs 15 residues. The germline V and J ends were trimmed by 4 bases and 5 bases, with 16 bases remaining between them. Germline lookup yields CDR1 SGHRS and CDR2 YFSETQ. The CDR3 here is CASSPRRLNNNEQFF. Here the CDR3 DNA reads TGCGCCAGCAGCCCCCGGAGACTAAATAACAATGAGCAGTTCTTC.

The sample holds a few counts of this clonotype. The rearrangement joins TRBV12-3 or TRBV12-4 to TRBJ1-1, with D hard to call. V was clipped by 7 bases and J by 1 base, with 13 bases between them. The CDR3 is 14 amino acids. The CDR3 coding sequence is TGTGCCAGCATCCGCGAGGAAACGAACACTGAAGCTTTCTTT. Amino acid sequence: CASIREETNTEAFF.

This chain joins TRBV9 and TRBJ2-7, with 8 positions matching TRBD2. The CDR3 covers 15 residues. Per germline, CDR1 SGDLS and CDR2 YYNGEE. V lost 0 bases and J lost 6; bases outside the gene matches: 8. The CDR3 region has the DNA TGTGCCAGCAGCGTAGACCTCCAGCGGGAGTTCGAGCAGTACTTC. As protein: CASSVDLQREFEQYF.

Remarks on this clonotype: Given a much more abundant clone one base away, this may be a read error. The genes are TRBV6-2 or TRBV6-3 and TRBJ2-7; D not certain. The V gene lost 6 bases and the J gene lost 8 bases, with 23 bases spanning the gap. CDR1 is MNHEY, CDR2 SVGEGT, per germline. The CDR3 contains 15 residues. For the CDR3, the DNA is TGTGCCAGCAGGAAGGTCAGTCGCGACTCTGGCAAGCAGTACTTC. Protein product: CASRKVSRDSGKQYF.

This clonotype has only a few counts. The chain employs TRBV4-1 and TRBJ2-2, with D maybe TRBD2 (6 bases). V was trimmed by 1 base and J by 6 bases, leaving 15 bases between them. Germline assignment: CDR1 MGHRA and CDR2 YSYEKL. The CDR3 extends over 16 amino acids. The CDR3 protein is CASSQGRRGGAGELFF. For the CDR3, the DNA is TGCGCCAGCAGCCAAGGAAGGAGGGGAGGTGCCGGGGAGCTGTTTTTT.